Listed below are T cell receptor beta chains from one sample, sequenced in a study of Ad26.COV2.S vaccination and SARS-CoV-2 variants. Clones were sequenced by immunoSEQ multiplex PCR, and TCRdb holds only the in-frame ones, with some missing. Among under 600,000 clones, about 89% were seen once, and the ten largest hold under 2%. Sample: peripheral blood, taken in a trial of Ad26.COV2.S vaccine versus placebo. Every receptor here comes from a person aged 18-65 years who received the Ad26.COV2.S COVID-19 vaccine or a placebo. Both conserved end residues are part of each CDR3. The size entry is marked missing in some rows and otherwise reads once, few, many or a size class.

V	length	size	J	CDR3
TRBV5-1	15	-	TRBJ2-2	CASSQGQVSTGELFF
TRBV27	15	once	TRBJ1-5	CASSLSMTANQPQHF
TRBV19	13	-	TRBJ2-5	CASSMGVEETQYF
TRBV4-1	16	-	TRBJ1-2	CASSHRQLNVDYGYTF
TRBV2	14	-	TRBJ1-2	CASSETGAGYGYTF
TRBV11-2	17	-	TRBJ2-5	CASSPTALAGGYETQYF
TRBV11-2	13	once	TRBJ2-2	CASSWTGGRELFF
TRBV7-6	15	-	TRBJ1-1	CASSPRAGRGTEAFF
TRBV9	13	-	TRBJ2-2	CASRAGGTGELFF
TRBV6-1	16	-	TRBJ1-5	CASSEVSPGGHQPQHF
TRBV5-1	20	-	TRBJ2-6	CASSLARQAQRPSGANVLTF